Listed here are 32 T cell receptor beta chains from one sample, sequenced in a study of T-cell reconstitution after alpha-beta-depleted transplantation in children. Unique molecular identifiers featured in how the TCRbeta library was prepared. TCRdb recomputed calls from the PCR reads with MiXCR, one row per CDR3 protein. This sample has hundreds of thousands of distinct CDR3 sequences, with about a quarter found just once. Sequencing was performed on PBMCs, taken before TCRalphabeta/CD19-depleted stem cell transplant. Receptors originate from a girl aged 2-10 years with Fanconi anemia, due to receive a stem cell transplant.

This clonotype was seen a handful of times. A much larger clonotype is one base distant, so this may be a read error. The conserved phenylalanine or tryptophan normally closing the CDR3 is absent here, so this likely arose from a read error. The genes are TRBV20-1 and TRBJ1-4; 9 bases align to TRBD1. This CDR3 is 16 amino acids long. V lost 5 bases, J lost 5 bases, and 12 bases stayed unmatched. CDR1 and CDR2 from the germline V gene are DFQATT and SNEGSKA (reference sequence). The CDR3 loop reads CSAVRYRDRANEKLFY. The CDR3 DNA reads as TGCAGTGCTGTCAGATACCGGGACAGGGCAAATGAAAAACTGTTTTAT.

The chain links TRBV30 to TRBJ2-7; no clear D gene. Germline CDR1 and CDR2: GTSNPN and SVGIG (reference sequence). This CDR3 is 12 amino acids long. Deletions cut 0 bases from V and 2 bases from J, with 5 bases between. As DNA, the CDR3 is TGTGCCTGGAGTGTAATCACCTACGAGCAGTACTTC. Amino acids: CAWSVITYEQYF. Supplemented by reference TRBV30 and TRBJ2-7, the full variable domain reads SQTIHQWPATLVQPVGSPLSLECTVEGTSNPNLYWYRQAAGRGLQLLFYSVGIGQISSEVPQNLSASRPQDRQFILSSKKLLLSDSGFYLCAWSVITYEQYFGPGTRLTVT.

The chain is built from TRBV20-1 and TRBJ2-7; the match to TRBD1 covers 8 bases. This CDR3 is built from 13 residues. Germline-derived CDR1 and CDR2 are DFQATT and SNEGSKA (reference sequence). V trimming: 6 bases; J trimming: 5 bases; junction bases outside the gene matches: 9. This CDR3 is CSAPTDRGHEQYF. The CDR3 DNA follows: TGCAGTGCACCGACCGACAGGGGCCACGAGCAGTACTTC.

The chain joins TRBV28 to TRBJ2-1; possibly TRBD1 or TRBD2 for D (6 bases each). Germline assignment: CDR1 MDHEN and CDR2 SYDVKM. The CDR3 sequence is 13 residues long. With 8 bases removed from V and 12 bases from J, the gap between germline ends came to 20 bases. In DNA, the CDR3 is TGTGCCAGCGCCACTATAGGGGGGAGTTGGCAGTTCTTC. Protein sequence: CASATIGGSWQFF.

Many counts were recorded for this clonotype. The chain links TRBV20-1 to TRBJ2-1; 8 bases are a match to TRBD2. J gave up 4 bases and V 6 bases, and 8 bases lay outside the gene matches. Looked up from germline, CDR1 is DFQATT and CDR2 is SNEGSKA (reference sequence). This CDR3 has 14 residues. Here the CDR3 DNA reads TGCAGTGCAAGACTAGCGAGGGGATACAATGAGCAGTTCTTC. Its protein is CSARLARGYNEQFF.

This clonotype was counted at least ten times. The V and J genes are TRBV24-1 and TRBJ2-3; TRBD1 matches 10 bases. This CDR3 spans 18 amino acids. V lost 4 bases and J lost 3; bases outside the gene matches: 12. CDR1 is KGHDR, CDR2 SFDVKD, per germline. The CDR3 DNA reads TGTGCCACCAGTGACCCTCCTGGACAGGGGGGAGTAACAGATACGCAGTATTTT. Residues: CATSDPPGQGGVTDTQYF.

There are a few counts of this clonotype. The rearrangement links TRBV11-2 to TRBJ2-1, with 9 bases matching TRBD2. J gave up 2 bases and V 1 base, and 6 bases lay outside the gene matches. The CDR3 has 17 amino acids. Germline CDR1 reads SGHAT; CDR2 reads FQNNGV. CDR3 in amino acids: CASSLVSSGGPYNEQFF. For the CDR3, the DNA is TGTGCCAGCAGCTTAGTGAGTAGCGGGGGTCCCTACAATGAGCAGTTCTTC.

The chain recombines TRBV21-1 with TRBJ2-6; the table names TRBD1, a call not compared with the DNA. TRBV21-1 is termed a pseudogene. The CDR3 extends over 19 amino acids. The CDR3 is CASSKVGDRGRSGANVLTF. CDR3 sequence (DNA): TGTGCCAGCAGCAAAGTGGGTGACAGGGGACGGTCTGGGGCCAACGTCCTGACTTTC.

The chain uses TRBV7-3 and TRBJ2-3; D is unresolved. Trimming left V 4 bases short and J 1 base short, with 15 bases between. The CDR3 sequence is 16 residues long. Germline assignment: CDR1 SGHTA and CDR2 FQGTGA. The CDR3 here is CASSSIPAPRTDTQYF. CDR3 nucleotide sequence: TGTGCCAGCAGCTCCATCCCGGCTCCCCGCACAGATACGCAGTATTTT.

CDR3 loop: CASSPYRGAYNEQFF. In nucleotides, the CDR3 is TGTGCCAGCAGTCCGTACCGGGGGGCCTACAATGAGCAGTTCTTC. The gene calls are TRBV27 and TRBJ2-1; 7 nucleotides line up with TRBD2. The CDR3 has 15 residues. Germline CDR1 reads MNHEY; CDR2 reads SMNVEV (reference sequence). V lost 5 bases, J lost 2 bases, and 6 bases stayed unmatched.

The chain couples TRBV5-1 to TRBJ1-2; D is unclear. Germline CDR1 SGHRS, CDR2 YFSETQ. This CDR3 region has 13 residues. Trimming stripped 0 bases from V and 8 bases from J, with 11 bases between. The CDR3 region is CASSLGPGGGYTF. CDR3 bases: TGCGCCAGCAGCTTGGGCCCGGGAGGCGGCTACACCTTC.

The CDR3 loop is CASSGRTSDSYEQYF. The CDR3 nucleotides are TGCGCCAGCAGCGGACGGACTAGCGACTCCTACGAGCAGTACTTC. The chain employs TRBV5-1 and TRBJ2-7, with TRBD2 identical over 9 bases. This CDR3 region has 15 residues. V lost 4 bases to trimming and J lost 0 bases; unmatched junction nucleotides: 5. CDR1 SGHRS and CDR2 YFSETQ come from the germline V gene.

The gene calls are TRBV20-1 and TRBJ1-5; TRBD1 aligns across 9 bases. Per the germline V gene, CDR1 is DFQATT and CDR2 is SNEGSKA (reference sequence). The CDR3 sequence is 15 residues long. The V segment lost 2 bases and the J segment 5 bases; nucleotides outside the gene matches: 7. CDR3: CSARRTGEGDQPQHF. In DNA form, the CDR3 reads TGCAGTGCTAGAAGGACAGGGGAGGGGGATCAGCCCCAGCATTTT.

The chain has TRBV20-1 and TRBJ2-1, with TRBD2 as a possible D gene (6 bases). V was pared by 5 bases and J by 5 bases, with 13 bases between. Germline V gene data show CDR1 as DFQATT and CDR2 as SNEGSKA (reference sequence). The CDR3 extends over 13 amino acids. CDR3 residues: CSADPGLDNEQFF. For the CDR3, the DNA is TGCAGTGCTGATCCGGGACTCGACAATGAGCAGTTCTTC.

The genes are TRBV12-3 or TRBV12-4 and TRBJ2-2; D remains ambiguous. This CDR3 region has 14 residues. The V gene lost 5 bases and the J gene lost 0 bases, with 7 bases spanning the gap. CDR3 in amino acids: CASSPTPNTGELFF. DNA for the CDR3: TGTGCCAGCAGTCCGACGCCGAACACCGGGGAGCTGTTTTTT.

V is TRBV7-2 and J is TRBJ2-6; D uncertain. The V gene's germline CDR1 is SGHTA and CDR2 FQGNSA. The CDR3 is 16 residues long. V was trimmed by 3 bases and J by 3 bases, leaving 12 bases between them. CDR3 in amino acids: CASSFWELGGANVLTF. CDR3 sequence (DNA): TGTGCCAGCAGCTTCTGGGAATTAGGTGGGGCCAACGTCCTGACTTTC. Supplemented by reference TRBV7-2 and TRBJ2-6, the full variable domain reads GAGVSQSPSNKVTEKGKDVELRCDPISGHTALYWYRQSLGQGLEFLIYFQGNSAPDKSGLPSDRFSAERTGGSVSTLTIQRTQQEDSAVYLCASSFWELGGANVLTFGAGSRLTVL.

This chain joins TRBV18 and TRBJ1-1, with D perhaps matching TRBD1 (6 bases). Trimming took off 0 bases at V and 1 base at J, with 9 bases between the two ends. Germline V gene sequence: CDR1 KGHSH, CDR2 LQKENI. The CDR3 consists of 15 residues. The CDR3 nucleotides read TGTGCCAGCTCACCACCTCGGGGACAGAACACTGAAGCTTTCTTT. Translated: CASSPPRGQNTEAFF.

This clonotype was recorded at least ten times. This chain connects TRBV5-4 to TRBJ2-2; D unclear. V lost 0 bases and J lost 1, with 7 bases in between. From germline, CDR1 is SGHNT and CDR2 YYREEE (reference sequence). This CDR3 spans 15 amino acids. CDR3 residues: CASSLGPLNTGELFF. The CDR3 DNA is TGTGCCAGCAGCTTGGGACCCCTGAACACCGGGGAGCTGTTTTTT. The full variable domain, rest sourced from reference TRBV5-4 and TRBJ2-2, is ETGVTQSPTHLIKTRGQQVTLRCSSQSGHNTVSWYQQALGQGPQFIFQYYREEENGRGNFPPRFSGLQFPNYSSELNVNALELDDSALYLCASSLGPLNTGELFFGEGSRLTVL.

V gene TRBV20-1 combines with J gene TRBJ2-2; possibly TRBD1 for D (6 bases). The CDR3 loop spans 13 amino acids. Germline CDR1 is DFQATT and CDR2 is SNEGSKA (reference sequence). CDR3 nucleotides: TGCGGGCGGTACAGGGCGAACACCGGGGAGCTGTTTTTT. This sequence encodes CGRYRANTGELFF.

This clonotype was observed at least ten times. This rearrangement joins TRBV29-1 to TRBJ2-5, with a weak D call TRBD1 (7 bases). Trimming took 4 bases from V and 0 from J, leaving 18 bases between them. This CDR3 is built from 16 residues. Looked up from germline, CDR1 is SQVTM and CDR2 is ANQGSEA. CDR3 in amino acids: CSVVGAGQRYQETQYF. In DNA, the CDR3 is TGCAGCGTTGTCGGTGCGGGACAGCGGTACCAAGAGACCCAGTACTTC.

This clonotype was observed many times. The rearrangement links TRBV5-1 to TRBJ2-7; D possibly corresponds to TRBD1 (5 bases). CDR1 and CDR2 from the germline V gene are SGHRS and YFSETQ. The CDR3 consists of 17 residues. Trimming removed 4 bases from V and 2 bases from J, with 22 bases in between. The CDR3 is CASSVMQSRVMAYEQYF. The CDR3 nucleotides read TGCGCCAGCAGCGTTATGCAATCCAGGGTGATGGCCTACGAGCAGTACTTC. The whole variable domain, filled in from reference TRBV5-1 and TRBJ2-7, reads KAGVTQTPRYLIKTRGQQVTLSCSPISGHRSVSWYQQTPGQGLQFLFEYFSETQRNKGNFPGRFSGRQFSNSRSEMNVSTLELGDSALYLCASSVMQSRVMAYEQYFGPGTRLTVT.

This clonotype showed up many times. The chain is built from TRBV11-2 and TRBJ2-7; D may be TRBD1 (6 bases). Germline loops: CDR1 SGHAT, CDR2 FQNNGV. This CDR3 spans 14 amino acids. Trimming took 3 bases from V and 5 from J, leaving 14 bases between them. CDR3 sequence reads: CASSLTGGVDEQYF. The CDR3 coding sequence is TGTGCCAGCAGCTTGACAGGCGGAGTGGACGAGCAGTACTTC.

The sample holds many counts of this clonotype. V and J are TRBV5-1 and TRBJ1-6; D uncertain. The V end was cut by 3 bases, the J end by 1 base, with 14 bases between. Germline loops: CDR1 SGHRS, CDR2 YFSETQ. CDR3 size: 17 residues. The CDR3 reads CASSSYIGSSYNSPLHF. The CDR3 nucleotides are TGCGCCAGCAGCTCCTACATCGGCAGTTCCTATAATTCACCCCTCCACTTT.

This clonotype was recorded at least ten times. The CDR3 sequence: CSAREQGTTRIEAFF. The CDR3 DNA reads TGCAGTGCTAGAGAGCAGGGGACAACCAGGATTGAAGCTTTCTTT. This rearrangement joins TRBV20-1 to TRBJ1-1; D might be TRBD1 (6 bases). The germline V gene encodes CDR1 DFQATT and CDR2 SNEGSKA (reference sequence). There are 15 residues in the CDR3. V gave up 0 bases and J gave up 7 bases, with 18 bases separating them.

This clonotype has at least ten counts. The V and J genes are TRBV29-1 and TRBJ2-7; weak D call: TRBD2 (5 bases). V lost 4 bases, J lost 5 bases, and 18 bases lay in between. Per the germline V gene, CDR1 is SQVTM and CDR2 is ANQGSEA. The CDR3 covers 14 residues. The CDR3 sequence is CSVGDPGFFDEQYF. The CDR3 coding sequence is TGCAGCGTTGGAGATCCGGGGTTCTTCGACGAGCAGTACTTC.

In its sample, this clonotype was seen many times. This chain links TRBV19 with TRBJ2-7; TRBD2 matches at 10 bases. The CDR3 consists of 14 residues. Germline CDR1 reads LNHDA; CDR2 reads SQIVND (reference sequence). Losses at the gene ends were 6 bases for V and 0 bases for J; bases not matched to a gene: 2. CDR3 region: CASRLAGASYEQYF. DNA for the CDR3: TGTGCCAGTAGGCTAGCGGGAGCCTCCTACGAGCAGTACTTC.

Only a few counts were recorded for this clonotype. The J gene is TRBJ1-2, the V gene TRBV5-1; D remains unclear. Germline loops: CDR1 SGHRS, CDR2 YFSETQ. V gave up 4 bases and J gave up 6 bases, with 10 bases separating them. This CDR3 spans 12 amino acids. This chain's CDR3 is CASSAGSHGYTF. CDR3 DNA sequence: TGCGCCAGCAGCGCCGGCAGCCATGGCTACACCTTC.

The chain employs TRBV7-3 and TRBJ2-1, with TRBD2 as a possible D gene (5 bases). Per germline, CDR1 SGHTA and CDR2 FQGTGA. This CDR3 has 15 residues. Trimming stripped 5 bases from V and 0 bases from J, with 11 bases between. The CDR3 sequence: CASSLFGSSYNEQFF. Written as DNA, the CDR3 is TGTGCCAGCAGCCTCTTTGGGAGCTCCTACAATGAGCAGTTCTTC.

J is TRBJ2-3 and V is TRBV7-3; 11 bases fit TRBD1. The germline gives CDR1 SGHTA, CDR2 FQGTGA. V lost 6 bases to trimming and J lost 6 bases; unmatched junction nucleotides: 11. CDR3 length: 16 amino acids. The CDR3 region is CASSSNSGTGGDTQYF. The CDR3 DNA follows: TGTGCCAGCAGTTCGAATTCCGGGACAGGGGGTGATACGCAGTATTTT.

This clonotype came up many times. The CDR3 DNA reads TGCAGTGCCCCTGACAGGGTGGGTGAAAAACTGTTTTTT. Protein sequence: CSAPDRVGEKLFF. The chain employs TRBV20-1 and TRBJ1-4; TRBD1 agrees at 7 bases. V trimming: 6 bases; J trimming: 7 bases; junction bases outside the gene matches: 8. The germline CDR1 and CDR2 sequences are DFQATT and SNEGSKA (reference sequence). The CDR3 contains 13 residues.

V is TRBV7-9 and J is TRBJ2-1, with 7 bases fitting TRBD2. The trim removed 0 bases at V and 0 bases at J, leaving 2 bases unmatched. Germline CDR1 and CDR2: SEHNR and FQNEAQ (reference sequence). The CDR3 loop spans 16 amino acids. CDR3 bases: TGTGCCAGCAGCTTAGCGCGCGGGAGCTCCTACAATGAGCAGTTCTTC. Its translation is CASSLARGSSYNEQFF.

This clonotype was recorded many times. The chain uses TRBV12-3 or TRBV12-4 and TRBJ2-1; D is unresolved. CDR3 length: 11 amino acids. The V end was cut by 5 bases, the J end by 9 bases, with 8 bases between. The CDR3 nucleotides are TGTGCCAGCAGTCTAATAAGTGAGCAGTTCTTC. Translating it yields CASSLISEQFF.